This TCR beta chain was profiled in a study of CD8+ T cells in alopecia areata. Study as a whole: Scalp area affected, as a percentage, set the severity score of treated patients.

RNA extraction and reverse transcription yielded cDNA as sequencing template. Produced via immunoSEQ multiplex PCR; TCRdb's table is partial and in-frame only. This sample has around 190,000 clones, with approximately 56% found just once. V lost 3 bases, J lost 13 bases, and 9 bases lay in between. CDR3 length: 9 residues. Germline CDR1 is SQVTM and CDR2 is ANQGSEA. Specified treatment: oral pan-JAK inhibitor, 5-10 mg twice daily. Sorting from PBMCs produced CD4+ and CD8+ T cells. In this sample, this clone turned up a few times. This clonotype was obtained from a human donor with alopecia areata. Sequencing was performed on CD4+ T cells sorted from blood, taken at week 4, from a patient treated with tofacitinib. V and J are TRBV29-1 and TRBJ1-2; possible D gene TRBD1, 5 bases. The CDR3 DNA reads as TGCAGCGTTGATGGGGGTAGCACCTTC. Its translation: CSVDGGSTF.